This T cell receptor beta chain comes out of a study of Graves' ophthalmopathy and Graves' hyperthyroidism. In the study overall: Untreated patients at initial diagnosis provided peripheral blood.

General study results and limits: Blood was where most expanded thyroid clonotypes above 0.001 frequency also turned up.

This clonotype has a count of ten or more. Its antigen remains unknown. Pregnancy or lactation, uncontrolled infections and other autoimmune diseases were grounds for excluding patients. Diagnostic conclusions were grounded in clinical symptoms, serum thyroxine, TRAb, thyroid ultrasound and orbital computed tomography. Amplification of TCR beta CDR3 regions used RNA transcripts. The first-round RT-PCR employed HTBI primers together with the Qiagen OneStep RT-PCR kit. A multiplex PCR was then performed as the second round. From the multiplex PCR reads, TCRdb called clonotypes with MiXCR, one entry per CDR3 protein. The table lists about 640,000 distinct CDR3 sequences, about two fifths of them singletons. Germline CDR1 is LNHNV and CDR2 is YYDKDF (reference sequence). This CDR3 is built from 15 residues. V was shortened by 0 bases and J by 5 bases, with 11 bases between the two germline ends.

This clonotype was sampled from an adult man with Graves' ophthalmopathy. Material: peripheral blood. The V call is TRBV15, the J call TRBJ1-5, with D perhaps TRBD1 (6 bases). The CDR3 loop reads CATSRDWGLHQPQHF. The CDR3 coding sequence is TGTGCCACCAGCAGAGATTGGGGGCTTCATCAGCCCCAGCATTTT. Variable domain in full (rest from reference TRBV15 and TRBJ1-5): DAMVIQNPRYQVTQFGKPVTLSCSQTLNHNVMYWYQQKSSQAPKLLFHYYDKDFNNEADTPDNFQSRRPNTSFCFLDIRSPGLGDTAMYLCATSRDWGLHQPQHFGDGTRLSIL.